This record looks at one T cell receptor beta chain sequence and its context. Its specificity is unknown. Treatment described: roughly 19 received Ad26.COV2.S at low or high dose, single or two shots; a few received placebo; per-sample allocation not given. Vaccine and placebo recipients were sampled on day 63 after the first injection. An 18-55-year-old adult in Boston served as donor. These data come from a study of Ad26.COV2.S vaccination and SARS-CoV-2 variants. Study information: Intramuscular Ad26.COV2.S at 5x10^10 or 1x10^11 viral particles.

General observations from the study: The placebo group had lower spike-specific TCR breadth than the vaccine recipients did.

Looked up from germline, CDR1 is SGHDN and CDR2 is FVKESK. The CDR3 length is 12 residues. Trimming shortened V by 3 bases and J by 2 bases, and 5 bases separated the two germline ends. Libraries were prepared by immunoSEQ multiplex PCR; TCRdb keeps only in-frame clonotypes and omits some of them. The sample yields around 370,000 clones, roughly 84% seen once. This chain connects TRBV14 to TRBJ2-7; D gene unclear. The TCR was taken from a person aged 18-60 years who received the Ad26.COV2.S COVID-19 vaccine or a placebo. This specimen was peripheral blood, taken in a trial of Ad26.COV2.S vaccine versus placebo. CDR3 coding DNA: TGTGCCAGCAGCCAGAGAACCTACGAGCAGTACTTC. Encoded protein: CASSQRTYEQYF.